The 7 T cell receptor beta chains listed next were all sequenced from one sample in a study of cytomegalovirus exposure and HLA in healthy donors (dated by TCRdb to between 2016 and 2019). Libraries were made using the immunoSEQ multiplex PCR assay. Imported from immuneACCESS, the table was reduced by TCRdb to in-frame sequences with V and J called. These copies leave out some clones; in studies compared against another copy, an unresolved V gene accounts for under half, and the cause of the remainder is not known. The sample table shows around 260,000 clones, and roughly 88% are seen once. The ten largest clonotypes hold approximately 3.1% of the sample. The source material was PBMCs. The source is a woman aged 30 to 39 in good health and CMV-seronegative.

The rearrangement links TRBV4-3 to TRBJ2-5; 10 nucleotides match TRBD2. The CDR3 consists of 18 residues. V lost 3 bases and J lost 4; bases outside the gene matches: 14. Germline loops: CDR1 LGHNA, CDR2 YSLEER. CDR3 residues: CASSQGPGGVAGGETQYF. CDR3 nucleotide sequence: TGCGCCAGCAGCCAGGGCCCAGGAGGGGTAGCGGGGGGAGAGACCCAGTACTTC.

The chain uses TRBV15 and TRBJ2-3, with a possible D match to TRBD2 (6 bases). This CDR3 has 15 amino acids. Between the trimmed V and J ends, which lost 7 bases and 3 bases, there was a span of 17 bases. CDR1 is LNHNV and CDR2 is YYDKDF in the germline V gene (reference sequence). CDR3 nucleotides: TGTGCCACCAACCCGACTAGGTATTCGACAGATACGCAGTATTTT. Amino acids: CATNPTRYSTDTQYF. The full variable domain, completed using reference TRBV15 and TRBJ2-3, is DAMVIQNPRYQVTQFGKPVTLSCSQTLNHNVMYWYQQKSSQAPKLLFHYYDKDFNNEADTPDNFQSRRPNTSFCFLDIRSPGLGDTAMYLCATNPTRYSTDTQYFGPGTRLTVL.

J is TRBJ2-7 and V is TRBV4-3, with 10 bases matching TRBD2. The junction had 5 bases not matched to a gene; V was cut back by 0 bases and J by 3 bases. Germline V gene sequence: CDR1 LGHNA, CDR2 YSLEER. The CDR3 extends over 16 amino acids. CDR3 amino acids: CASSQESLAGVYEQYF. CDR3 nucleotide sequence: TGCGCCAGCAGCCAAGAGTCCCTAGCGGGAGTCTACGAGCAGTACTTC.

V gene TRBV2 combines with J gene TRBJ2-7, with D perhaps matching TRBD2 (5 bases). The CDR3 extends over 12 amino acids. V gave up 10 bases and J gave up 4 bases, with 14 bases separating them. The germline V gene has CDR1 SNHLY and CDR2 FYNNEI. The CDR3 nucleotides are TGTGCCATCATGGACTCGTTTTACGAGCAGTACTTC. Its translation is CAIMDSFYEQYF.

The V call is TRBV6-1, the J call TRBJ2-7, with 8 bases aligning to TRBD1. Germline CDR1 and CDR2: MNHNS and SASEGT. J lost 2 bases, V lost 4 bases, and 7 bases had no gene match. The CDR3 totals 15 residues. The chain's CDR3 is CASSVRQGTAYEQYF. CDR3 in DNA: TGTGCCAGCAGTGTCCGACAGGGGACAGCCTACGAGCAGTACTTC.

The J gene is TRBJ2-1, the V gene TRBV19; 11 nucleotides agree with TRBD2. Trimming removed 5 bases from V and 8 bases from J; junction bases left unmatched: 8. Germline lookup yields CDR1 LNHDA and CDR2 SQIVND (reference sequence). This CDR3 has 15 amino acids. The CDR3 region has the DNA TGTGCCAGTAGTGATGGGACTAGCGGTTCGGATGAGCAGTTCTTC. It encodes CASSDGTSGSDEQFF. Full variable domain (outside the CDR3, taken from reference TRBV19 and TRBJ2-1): DGGITQSPKYLFRKEGQNVTLSCEQNLNHDAMYWYRQDPGQGLRLIYYSQIVNDFQKGDIAEGYSVSREKKESFPLTVTSAQKNPTAFYLCASSDGTSGSDEQFFGPGTRLTVL.

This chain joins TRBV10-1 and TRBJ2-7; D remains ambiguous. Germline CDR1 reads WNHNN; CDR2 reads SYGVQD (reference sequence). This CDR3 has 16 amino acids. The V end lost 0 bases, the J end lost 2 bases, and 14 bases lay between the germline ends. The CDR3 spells CASSESRAVVTYEQYF. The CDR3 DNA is TGCGCCAGCAGTGAGTCGAGAGCAGTTGTAACCTACGAGCAGTACTTC.